These 15 T cell receptor beta chains came from one sample sequenced in a study of cytomegalovirus exposure and HLA in healthy donors. With 60 Vbeta and 13 Jbeta primers, the PCR was carried out. TCRdb keeps only in-frame clones here, not all; method: immunoSEQ multiplex PCR. In the table there are 100,000 or so clones, approximately 82% of which are singletons. The material sequenced was PBMCs. Source of these receptors: a man aged 35 to 55 in good health and CMV-seropositive.

The chain combines TRBV28 with TRBJ1-2, with a possible D match to TRBD1 (5 bases). Trimming removed 6 bases at V and 2 bases at J, with 13 bases between. The CDR3 has 14 residues. Germline V gene sequence: CDR1 MDHEN, CDR2 SYDVKM. The CDR3 loop is CASRQSTGNYGYTF. Written as DNA, the CDR3 is TGTGCCAGCAGACAGAGTACAGGCAACTATGGCTACACCTTC.

The rearrangement links TRBV4-3 to TRBJ2-2; 11 positions match TRBD2. The V segment lost 4 bases and the J segment 0 bases; nucleotides outside the gene matches: 7. The CDR3 contains 18 residues. Per germline, CDR1 LGHNA and CDR2 YSLEER. The CDR3 protein is CASSRGVAGGPNTGELFF. CDR3 in DNA: TGCGCCAGCAGCCGTGGGGTAGCGGGGGGGCCGAACACCGGGGAGCTGTTTTTT.

In nucleotides, the CDR3 is TGTGCCAGCAGTTCATCCCCCACCTACGAGCAGTACTTC. Translating it yields CASSSSPTYEQYF. The V and J genes are TRBV27 and TRBJ2-5; no definite D call. The closer fit of TRBJ2-7 to the DNA end suggests the J call may be wrong. The CDR3 consists of 13 residues. From germline, CDR1 is MNHEY and CDR2 SMNVEV (reference sequence).

The chain couples TRBV19 to TRBJ2-1; D is possibly TRBD2 (6 bases). The CDR3 has 15 residues. V was clipped by 6 bases and J by 4 bases, with 16 bases between them. Germline V CDR1 and CDR2: LNHDA, SQIVND (reference sequence). In DNA form, the CDR3 reads TGTGCCAGTAGCAGAGGAAGGGGAGGTTACAATGAGCAGTTCTTC. Translation gives CASSRGRGGYNEQFF.

The chain carries TRBV30 and TRBJ1-6; TRBD1 aligns across 7 bases. V dropped 3 bases and J dropped 0; count of bases not matched to a gene: 5. The CDR3 is 16 amino acids. Germline loops: CDR1 GTSNPN, CDR2 SVGIG (reference sequence). The CDR3 is CAWRDRLSSYNSPLHF. CDR3 nucleotides: TGTGCCTGGAGGGACAGGTTGAGCTCCTATAATTCACCCCTCCACTTT.

The chain links TRBV7-9 to TRBJ1-3; possibly TRBD1 for D (6 bases). CDR1 and CDR2 (germline): SEHNR, FQNEAQ (reference sequence). V lost 4 bases to trimming and J lost 0 bases, with 13 bases between them. The CDR3 loop spans 16 amino acids. The CDR3 coding sequence is TGTGCCAGCAGCTCCGTAGGGGGTACCTCTGGAAACACCATATATTTT. Translation gives CASSSVGGTSGNTIYF.

The V call is TRBV5-8, the J call TRBJ2-5; TRBD2 matches 13 bases. V gave up 4 bases and J gave up 3 bases; unmatched junction bases: 6. The CDR3 length is 16 residues. The germline CDR1 and CDR2 sequences are SGHTS and YDEGEE. The CDR3 bases are TGTGCCAGCAGCGCCGGGACTAGCGGGGCAAAAGAGACCCAGTACTTC. As protein: CASSAGTSGAKETQYF.

The chain joins TRBV4-3 to TRBJ1-4, with TRBD1 as a possible D gene (5 bases). This CDR3 is built from 17 residues. CDR1 and CDR2 (germline): LGHNA, YSLEER. V dropped 0 bases and J dropped 4 bases, with 15 bases sitting between them. The CDR3 sequence: CASSQDLIWQGNEKLFF. In nucleotides, the CDR3 is TGCGCCAGCAGCCAAGATTTGATTTGGCAGGGTAATGAAAAACTGTTTTTT.

This clone was picked up a small number of times. V is TRBV19 and J is TRBJ1-2; 7 bases align to TRBD1. CDR3 size: 17 residues. Looked up from germline, CDR1 is LNHDA and CDR2 is SQIVND (reference sequence). The junction had 13 bases not matched to a gene; V was cut back by 3 bases and J by 3 bases. The CDR3: CASSMWAFGQDDYGYTF. The CDR3 DNA sequence: TGTGCCAGTAGTATGTGGGCGTTCGGACAGGATGACTATGGCTACACCTTC.

The chain couples TRBV9 to TRBJ2-3, with 13 bases lining up with TRBD2. CDR1 is SGDLS, CDR2 YYNGEE, per germline. CDR3 length equals 15 residues. The trim removed 3 bases at V and 5 bases at J, leaving 3 bases unmatched. The CDR3, as DNA: TGTGCCAGCAGCGCCCGACTAGCGGGGGGAGATACGCAGTATTTT. Its translation is CASSARLAGGDTQYF.

This chain uses TRBV19 with TRBJ1-5, with TRBD1 identical over 7 bases. The V gene's germline CDR1 is LNHDA and CDR2 SQIVND (reference sequence). The CDR3 runs to 16 residues. V shed 5 bases and J 0 bases; nucleotides not matched to a gene: 7. Here the CDR3 reads CASSRATGISNQPQHF. The CDR3 DNA reads as TGTGCCAGTAGTCGAGCGACAGGGATTAGCAATCAGCCCCAGCATTTT.

The rearrangement uses TRBV30 and TRBJ1-2, with D tentatively TRBD1 (5 bases). Germline values: CDR1 GTSNPN, CDR2 SVGIG (reference sequence). The CDR3 consists of 13 residues. V was shortened by 1 base and J by 7 bases, with 13 bases between the two germline ends. CDR3 nucleotides: TGTGCCTGGAGTGAGCAGGGTAGGAGTGGCTACACCTTC. This sequence encodes CAWSEQGRSGYTF.

The rearrangement links TRBV7-8 to TRBJ2-3, with 11 bases matching TRBD1. Germline trimming cut 5 bases from V and 3 bases from J; bases unmatched to any gene: 4. Germline assignment: CDR1 SGHVS and CDR2 FQNEAQ. The CDR3 totals 15 residues. The CDR3 nucleotides read TGTGCCAGCAGCGCAAGGGACAGGGGGACAGATACGCAGTATTTT. It is translated as CASSARDRGTDTQYF.

The chain combines TRBV2 with TRBJ2-4, with 11 bases that match TRBD2. Unmatched junction bases numbered 2, after V lost 4 bases and J lost 0 bases. CDR1 is SNHLY and CDR2 is FYNNEI in the germline V gene. This CDR3 comprises 16 residues. The CDR3 DNA follows: TGTGCCAGCAGTGCTGGACTAGCGGGAGCCAAAAACATTCAGTACTTC. This sequence encodes CASSAGLAGAKNIQYF.

The chain employs TRBV4-3 and TRBJ2-3; maybe TRBD2 (6 bases). Trimming stripped 0 bases from V and 1 base from J, with 11 bases between. CDR3 length: 16 amino acids. From germline, CDR1 is LGHNA and CDR2 YSLEER. CDR3 sequence (DNA): TGCGCCAGCAGCCAAGAAGGAGGGCGCCGCACAGATACGCAGTATTTT. It encodes CASSQEGGRRTDTQYF.